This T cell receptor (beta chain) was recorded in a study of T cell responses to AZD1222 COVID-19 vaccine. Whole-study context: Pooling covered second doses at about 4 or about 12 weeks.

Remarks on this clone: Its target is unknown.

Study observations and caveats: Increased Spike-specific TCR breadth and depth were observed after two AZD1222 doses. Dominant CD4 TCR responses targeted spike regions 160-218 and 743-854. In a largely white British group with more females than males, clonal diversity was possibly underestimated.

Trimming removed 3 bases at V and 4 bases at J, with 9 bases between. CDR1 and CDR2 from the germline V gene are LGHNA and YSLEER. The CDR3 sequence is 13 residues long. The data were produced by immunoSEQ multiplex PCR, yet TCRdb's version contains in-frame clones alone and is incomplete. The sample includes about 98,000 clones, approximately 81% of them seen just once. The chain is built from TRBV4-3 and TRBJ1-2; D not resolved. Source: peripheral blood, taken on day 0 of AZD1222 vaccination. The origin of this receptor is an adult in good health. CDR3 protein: CASSQSRSYGYTF. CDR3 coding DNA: TGCGCCAGCAGCCAGAGCAGGAGCTATGGCTACACCTTC.